The T cell receptor beta chain described here comes from a study of control samples from healthy donors and cancer patients (dated by TCRdb to 2019 to 2021). Comments on this clone: Its antigen remains unidentified. No quality values exist for individual bases; no much larger clone is one base distant.

The germline V gene sets CDR1 to SGHNT and CDR2 to YENEEA. Deletion took 5 bases off V and 0 bases off J, with a span of 8 bases between the germline ends. Including cysteine and phenylalanine, the CDR3 has 13 amino acids. The read is trimmed to its CDR3 DNA, 39 bases read in frame from base 1. Receptor libraries were prepared by the immunoSEQ multiplex PCR assay. TCRdb obtained this table from immuneACCESS and retained in-frame rearrangements with V and J assigned. These tables miss some clones; where compared with another copy, unresolved V genes account for less than half of the shortfall, and the remainder is unexplained. Here the sample has 350,000 to 450,000 clones; 75% to 95% occur a single time. The top ten hold around 6.5% of the sample.

The chain joins TRBV11-3 to TRBJ2-7; the D gene is not confidently resolved. The TCR originated in a man aged 35 to 55 with head and neck cancer. The sequenced sample consisted of PBMCs. The DNA sequence is TGTGCCAGCAGCCGTACAGCCTCCTACGAGCAGTACTTC. Protein translation: CASSRTASYEQYF. Beyond the CDR3, the reference TRBV11-3 and TRBJ2-7 genes provide the residues; the full variable domain reads: EAGVVQSPRYKIIEKKQPVAFWCNPISGHNTLYWYLQNLGQGPELLIRYENEEAVDDSQLPKDRFSAERLKGVDSTLKIQPAELGDSAVYLCASSRTASYEQYFGPGTRLTVT.